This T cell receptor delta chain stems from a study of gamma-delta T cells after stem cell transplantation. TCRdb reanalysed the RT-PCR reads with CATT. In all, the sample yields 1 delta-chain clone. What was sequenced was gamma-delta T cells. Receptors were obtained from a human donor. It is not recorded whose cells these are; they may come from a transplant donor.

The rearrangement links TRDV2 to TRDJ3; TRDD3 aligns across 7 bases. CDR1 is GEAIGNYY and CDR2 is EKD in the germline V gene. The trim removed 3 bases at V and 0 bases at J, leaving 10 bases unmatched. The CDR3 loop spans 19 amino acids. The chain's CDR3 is CACDAVLGSSSWDTRQMFF. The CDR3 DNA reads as TGTGCCTGTGACGCCGTACTGGGGTCTAGCTCCTGGGACACCCGACAGATGTTTTTC.